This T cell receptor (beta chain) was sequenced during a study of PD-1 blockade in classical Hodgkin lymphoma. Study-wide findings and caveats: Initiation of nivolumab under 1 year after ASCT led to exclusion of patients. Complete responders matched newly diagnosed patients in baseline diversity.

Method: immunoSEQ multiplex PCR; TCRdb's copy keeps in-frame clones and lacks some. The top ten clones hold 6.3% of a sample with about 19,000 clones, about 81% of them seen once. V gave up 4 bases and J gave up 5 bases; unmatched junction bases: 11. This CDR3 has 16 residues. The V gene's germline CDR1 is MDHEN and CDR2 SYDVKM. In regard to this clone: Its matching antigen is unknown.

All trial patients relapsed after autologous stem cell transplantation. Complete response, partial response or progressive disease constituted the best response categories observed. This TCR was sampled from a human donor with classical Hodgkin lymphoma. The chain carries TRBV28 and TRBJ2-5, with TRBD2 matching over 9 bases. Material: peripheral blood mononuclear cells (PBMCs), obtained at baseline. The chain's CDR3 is CASSSYTGTSLETQYF. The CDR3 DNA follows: TGTGCCAGCAGTTCCTATACCGGGACTAGCTTGGAGACCCAGTACTTC.